The 3 T cell receptor beta chains reported below all come from one sample, sequenced in a study of control samples from healthy donors and cancer patients. Sequenced by immunoSEQ multiplex PCR; TCRdb stores in-frame clones only, minus some. The sample lists 150,000 or so clones; around 95% were seen once. The sequenced sample consisted of blood. The source is a man in his forties in good health.

The rearrangement joins TRBV5-1 to TRBJ2-2, with D possibly matching TRBD2 (5 bases). V dropped 4 bases and J dropped 6 bases, with 13 bases sitting between them. CDR3 length: 14 residues. CDR1 is SGHRS and CDR2 is YFSETQ in the germline V gene. Here the CDR3 DNA reads TGCGCCAGCAGCATAGCTGGACTTGCCGGGGAGCTGTTTTTT. It specifies CASSIAGLAGELFF.

The chain recombines TRBV10-3 with TRBJ2-2; D remains unclear. The CDR3 length is 13 residues. Trimming shortened V by 0 bases and J by 6 bases, and 5 bases separated the two germline ends. Germline CDR1 reads ENHRY; CDR2 reads SYGVKD. The CDR3: CAISESGAGELFF. For the CDR3, the DNA is TGTGCCATCAGTGAGTCTGGGGCCGGGGAGCTGTTTTTT.

The chain is built from TRBV7-9 and TRBJ1-5; 10 nucleotides match TRBD1. This CDR3 is built from 14 residues. Germline-derived CDR1 and CDR2 are SEHNR and FQNEAQ (reference sequence). The J segment lost 6 bases and the V segment lost 4 bases, leaving 3 bases of the junction unmatched. The CDR3, as DNA: TGTGCCAGCAGCTCGACAGGGGGCGGTCAGCCCCAGCATTTT. This encodes CASSSTGGGQPQHF.